The clone carrying this T cell receptor beta chain was detected ten times or more. What it recognizes is unknown. These data originate in a study of human T cells and chemical hapten exposure. The wider study: DPC at 0.01% went onto the upper back in patch tests, read at 6 days. Findings of the study overall: Because they had alopecia, donors may respond immunologically unlike healthy people.

Time point: patch test 2, 6 weeks after DPC sensitization. The treatment: therapeutic diphenylcyclopropenone sensitization with weekly scalp DPC. In the source study's methods: Sample-level TCR yields exhibited a median of 95,638, with a range of about 23,224 to 700,000. TCRdb itself ran the RACE reads through MiXCR, one entry per CDR3 protein. The V and J calls here are based on TCRdb, not the publication. Of about 70,000 distinct CDR3 sequences detected, about 9% appear once; the ten largest clones hold nearly 3.5%. Material: whole blood, obtained in connection with sensitization to the hapten diphenylcyclopropenone (DPC). This TCR was sampled from a woman between 45 and 65 years old with alopecia areata. Some clones in this sample may be carry-over from other donors' samples.

The CDR3 DNA reads TGTGCCAGCAGTTTTCAAACAGCCTTCTCCTACGAGCAGTACTTC. This encodes CASSFQTAFSYEQYF. This chain links TRBV12-3 or TRBV12-4 with TRBJ2-7; D is unresolved. The V and J ends lost 3 bases and 0 bases respectively, with 12 bases between them. The CDR3 extends over 15 amino acids.